These 25 T cell receptor beta chains originate from one sample sequenced in a study of blood T cell repertoires in COVID-19. Only in-frame clones appear in the TCRdb table, and some are missing; sequencing was by immunoSEQ multiplex PCR. The sample holds 20,000 to 30,000 clones, approximately 87% seen once. Sequenced input: peripheral blood. The source is a human donor with active COVID-19. The donor label of this sample is uncertain.

The chain joins TRBV29-1 to TRBJ2-3; 10 bases align to TRBD2. With 4 bases clipped from V and 4 bases from J, the junction kept 5 bases outside the gene matches. CDR1 and CDR2 (germline): SQVTM, ANQGSEA. The CDR3 is 14 residues long. The CDR3 sequence: CSVAQAGGSDTQYF. DNA of the CDR3: TGCAGCGTTGCCCAAGCGGGAGGGTCAGATACGCAGTATTTT.

This clone was picked up a small number of times. The gene calls are TRBV10-3 and TRBJ1-2; no firm D call. The CDR3 is made up of 11 amino acids. V lost 3 bases, J lost 8 bases, and 7 bases lay in between. Germline-derived CDR1 and CDR2 are ENHRY and SYGVKD. The CDR3 region has the DNA TGTGCCATCAGTGAAAGTGGCGGCTACACCTTC. Its protein product is CAISESGGYTF.

V gene TRBV6-5 combines with J gene TRBJ2-7; the match to TRBD1 covers 9 bases. The CDR3 runs 16 residues. The germline V gene encodes CDR1 MNHEY and CDR2 SVGAGI. The J segment lost 3 bases and the V segment lost 0 bases, leaving 6 bases of the junction unmatched. This CDR3 is CASSYSGGQGNYEQYF. CDR3 nucleotide sequence: TGTGCCAGCAGTTACTCAGGGGGACAGGGTAACTACGAGCAGTACTTC.

The genes are TRBV11-3 and TRBJ2-1, with 7 bases lining up with TRBD2. V lost 1 base, J lost 7 bases, and 7 bases stayed unmatched. Germline V lookup: CDR1 SGHNT, CDR2 YENEEA. The length of the CDR3 is 15 residues. The CDR3 region is CASSLGWLAANEQFF. CDR3 in DNA: TGTGCCAGCAGCTTAGGGTGGCTAGCGGCGAATGAGCAGTTCTTC.

This clone came up a few times. This chain uses TRBV2 with TRBJ1-2, with D possibly TRBD1 on 6 matching bases. V was pared by 7 bases and J by 0 bases, with 15 bases between. The CDR3 has 15 amino acids. Germline V gene sequence: CDR1 SNHLY, CDR2 FYNNEI. In DNA form, the CDR3 reads TGTGCCAGCACCCTCAGGGGTGTAACTAACTATGGCTACACCTTC. Its translation is CASTLRGVTNYGYTF. The whole variable domain, remainder taken from reference TRBV2 and TRBJ1-2, is EPEVTQTPSHQVTQMGQEVILRCVPISNHLYFYWYRQILGQKVEFLVSFYNNEISEKSEIFDDQFSVERPDGSNFTLKIRSTKLEDSAMYFCASTLRGVTNYGYTFGSGTRLTVV.

The rearrangement joins TRBV2 to TRBJ1-5, with 8 bases lining up with TRBD1. The germline V gene has CDR1 SNHLY and CDR2 FYNNEI. This CDR3 has 14 residues. The trim removed 2 bases at V and 5 bases at J, leaving 2 bases unmatched. The chain's CDR3 is CASSEQGAYQPQHF. The DNA for the CDR3 is TGTGCCAGCAGTGAACAGGGGGCGTATCAGCCCCAGCATTTT.

The rearrangement links TRBV6-5 to TRBJ2-1; 9 nucleotides align to TRBD2. CDR1 is MNHEY and CDR2 is SVGAGI in the germline V gene. The trim removed 4 bases at V and 3 bases at J, leaving 4 bases unmatched. The CDR3 has 15 amino acids. The CDR3 reads CASSSGLAYYNEQFF. CDR3 nucleotide sequence: TGTGCCAGCAGTTCCGGACTAGCGTACTACAATGAGCAGTTCTTC.

V and J are TRBV18 and TRBJ1-1; no clear D gene. Trimming pared 1 base from V and 8 bases from J, leaving 11 bases between. Germline values: CDR1 KGHSH, CDR2 LQKENI. This CDR3 comprises 13 residues. The CDR3 DNA reads TGTGCCAGCTCACCACAGCCTCGGGAGGAAGCTTTCTTT. Translation gives CASSPQPREEAFF.

The rearrangement links TRBV7-2 to TRBJ2-7, with D perhaps TRBD2 (6 bases). Trimming cost V 3 bases and J 5 bases, with 11 bases left between them. This CDR3 is built from 13 residues. Germline V gives CDR1 SGHTA, CDR2 FQGNSA. The CDR3 loop reads CASSLGLRNEQYF. In DNA, the CDR3 is TGTGCCAGCAGCTTGGGACTCCGAAACGAGCAGTACTTC.

The chain combines TRBV4-2 with TRBJ1-2; no clear D. CDR3 length equals 13 residues. The germline CDR1 and CDR2 sequences are LGHNA and YNFKEQ. Trimming stripped 2 bases from V and 7 bases from J, with 11 bases between. The CDR3 protein is CASSQSLLSGYTF. CDR3 in DNA: TGTGCCAGCAGCCAATCTCTACTAAGTGGCTACACCTTC.

This rearrangement joins TRBV7-8 to TRBJ2-5; possibly TRBD2 for D (5 bases). Trimming left V 2 bases short and J 2 bases short, with 9 bases between. Germline loops: CDR1 SGHVS, CDR2 FQNEAQ. This CDR3 comprises 14 residues. The CDR3 is CASSLNPGQETQYF. For the CDR3, the DNA is TGTGCCAGCAGCTTAAACCCGGGGCAAGAGACCCAGTACTTC.

This clone was found once. This chain joins TRBV13 and TRBJ2-1; 11 bases line up with TRBD2. Germline V CDR1 and CDR2: PRHDT, FYEKMQ (reference sequence). The CDR3 loop spans 15 amino acids. Trimming cost V 4 bases and J 6 bases; bases outside gene matches: 5. CDR3 nucleotide sequence: TGTGCCAGCAGCTCTAGCGGGAGGAGAGGCAATGAGCAGTTCTTC. The encoded protein is CASSSSGRRGNEQFF.

This clone rates as medium-sized (0.01 to 0.1%). This chain uses TRBV2 with TRBJ1-2, with D possibly TRBD1 on 6 matching bases. There are 12 residues in the CDR3. V was trimmed by 7 bases and J by 6 bases, leaving 12 bases between them. In germline, CDR1 is SNHLY, CDR2 FYNNEI. In DNA, the CDR3 is TGTGCCAGCACTCGGGGGGCGGATGGCTACACCTTC. It is translated as CASTRGADGYTF.

The V gene is TRBV5-1, the J gene TRBJ2-5; maybe TRBD2 (5 bases). The V end was cut by 6 bases, the J end by 0 bases, with 6 bases between. CDR1 is SGHRS, CDR2 YFSETQ, per germline. The CDR3 extends over 12 amino acids. CDR3 bases: TGCGCCAGCAAGCGGAACCAAGAGACCCAGTACTTC. Residues: CASKRNQETQYF.

J is TRBJ2-7 and V is TRBV6-6, with 10 positions matching TRBD2. Trimming cost V 9 bases and J 0 bases; bases outside gene matches: 5. The CDR3 runs to 14 residues. Germline lookup yields CDR1 MNHNY and CDR2 SVGAGI (reference sequence). CDR3 nucleotides: TGTGCCAGTCGTAGCGGGGGGTTCTCCTACGAGCAGTACTTC. Translating it yields CASRSGGFSYEQYF.

V and J are TRBV19 and TRBJ2-3; 7 bases map to TRBD1. Looked up from germline, CDR1 is LNHDA and CDR2 is SQIVND (reference sequence). This CDR3 has 14 residues. J lost 3 bases, V lost 6 bases, and 6 bases had no gene match. CDR3 in DNA: TGTGCCAGTAGGTCGGCCAGGGGGACAGATACGCAGTATTTT. Residues: CASRSARGTDTQYF.

The chain couples TRBV28 to TRBJ1-4; possibly TRBD1 for D (5 bases). The V end lost 3 bases, the J end lost 5 bases, and 10 bases lay between the germline ends. CDR1 and CDR2 from the germline V gene are MDHEN and SYDVKM. CDR3 length: 14 residues. CDR3 DNA sequence: TGTGCCAGCAGTTTCTGGACAAACAATGAAAAACTGTTTTTT. Its protein is CASSFWTNNEKLFF.

In this sample, this clone turned up once. This sequence joins TRBV6-2 or TRBV6-3 and TRBJ2-7; the D gene is possibly TRBD2 (5 bases). Germline CDR1 MNHEY, CDR2 SVGEGT. The V gene lost 5 bases and the J gene lost 3 bases, with 11 bases spanning the gap. CDR3 length: 13 amino acids. The CDR3 loop reads CASSLGNLYEQYF. In DNA form, the CDR3 reads TGTGCCAGCAGTCTCGGGAACCTCTACGAGCAGTACTTC.

V is TRBV12-5 and J is TRBJ2-1; TRBD1 matches at 9 bases. V shed 7 bases, J shed 2 bases, and the junction held 6 bases outside the gene matches. This CDR3 is 15 amino acids long. Germline assignment: CDR1 LGHNT and CDR2 FRNRAP. CDR3 region: CASAPTGGAYNEQFF. The CDR3 nucleotides are TGTGCTAGTGCTCCGACAGGGGGAGCCTACAATGAGCAGTTCTTC.

For this clone: One end of the junction does not line up with germline, which may come from a read error. The chain links TRBV29-1 to TRBJ2-2; 9 nucleotides align to TRBD2. Germline assignment: CDR1 SQVTM and CDR2 ANQGSEA. This CDR3 is 13 amino acids long. CDR3 region: CSVKREANAGAVF. CDR3 coding DNA: TGCAGCGTAAAGCGGGAGGCCAACGCGGGAGCTGTTTTT.

The chain recombines TRBV6-5 with TRBJ2-3; 10 positions agree with TRBD2. The germline gives CDR1 MNHEY, CDR2 SVGAGI. Losses at the gene ends were 8 bases for V and 6 bases for J; bases not matched to a gene: 11. This CDR3 has 15 residues. The CDR3 DNA is TGTGCCAGCCGAATCCTAGCGGGGGAAGGGGATACGCAGTATTTT. Translation gives CASRILAGEGDTQYF.

The chain carries TRBV27 and TRBJ2-3; 14 bases are a match to TRBD2. CDR1 and CDR2 (germline): MNHEY, SMNVEV (reference sequence). CDR3 size: 19 residues. Trimming removed 3 bases from V and 3 bases from J; junction bases left unmatched: 11. The CDR3 region is CASSLLPGTSGSITDTQYF. In DNA, the CDR3 is TGTGCCAGCAGTTTGCTACCTGGGACTAGCGGGAGTATAACAGATACGCAGTATTTT.

V gene TRBV7-2 combines with J gene TRBJ2-7; no reliable D call. Germline values: CDR1 SGHTA, CDR2 FQGNSA. The CDR3 loop spans 13 amino acids. Between the trimmed V and J ends, which lost 5 bases and 0 bases, there was a span of 8 bases. The CDR3 DNA sequence: TGTGCCAGCAGCCCGCCGAGCTCCTACGAGCAGTACTTC. It encodes CASSPPSSYEQYF. The entire variable domain, with the rest obtained from reference TRBV7-2 and TRBJ2-7, is as follows: GAGVSQSPSNKVTEKGKDVELRCDPISGHTALYWYRQSLGQGLEFLIYFQGNSAPDKSGLPSDRFSAERTGGSVSTLTIQRTQQEDSAVYLCASSPPSSYEQYFGPGTRLTVT.

The rearrangement uses TRBV6-1 and TRBJ1-5, with D possibly TRBD1 on 6 matching bases. Germline CDR1 is MNHNS and CDR2 is SASEGT. The CDR3 runs 16 residues. Trimming took off 4 bases at V and 0 bases at J, with 13 bases between the two ends. CDR3 in DNA: TGTGCCAGCAGTGGAAGAGGGGGTAATAGCAATCAGCCCCAGCATTTT. It codes for CASSGRGGNSNQPQHF.

The V and J genes are TRBV6-2 or TRBV6-3 and TRBJ1-2, with 8 nucleotides matching TRBD1. CDR1 is MNHEY and CDR2 is SVGEGT in the germline V gene. The CDR3 totals 12 residues. V shed 4 bases, J shed 13 bases, and the junction held 8 bases outside the gene matches. CDR3 residues: CASSFNQGAGTF. The CDR3 DNA reads as TGTGCCAGCAGTTTCAACCAGGGGGCTGGCACCTTC.